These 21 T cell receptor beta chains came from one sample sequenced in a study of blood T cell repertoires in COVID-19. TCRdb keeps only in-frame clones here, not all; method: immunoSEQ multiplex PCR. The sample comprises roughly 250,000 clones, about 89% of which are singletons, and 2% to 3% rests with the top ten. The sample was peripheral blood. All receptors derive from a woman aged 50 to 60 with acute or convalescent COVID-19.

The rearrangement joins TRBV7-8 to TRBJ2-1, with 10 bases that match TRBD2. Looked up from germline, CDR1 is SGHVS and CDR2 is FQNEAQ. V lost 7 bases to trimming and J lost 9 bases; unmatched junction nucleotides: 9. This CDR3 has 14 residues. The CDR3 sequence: CASKLAGDFSEQFF. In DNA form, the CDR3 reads TGTGCCAGCAAGCTAGCGGGAGATTTTAGTGAGCAGTTCTTC.

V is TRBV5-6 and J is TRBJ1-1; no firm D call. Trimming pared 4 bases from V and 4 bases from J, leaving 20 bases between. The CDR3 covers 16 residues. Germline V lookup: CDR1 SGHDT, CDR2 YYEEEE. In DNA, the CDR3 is TGTGCCAGCAGCCAGAGATGGCCGGGGTACGGCACTGAAGCTTTCTTT. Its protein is CASSQRWPGYGTEAFF.

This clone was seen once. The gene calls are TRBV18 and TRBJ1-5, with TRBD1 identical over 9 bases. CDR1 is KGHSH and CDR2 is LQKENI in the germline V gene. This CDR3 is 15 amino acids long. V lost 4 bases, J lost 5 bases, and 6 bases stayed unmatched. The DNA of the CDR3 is TGTGCCAGCTCACAACAGACAGGGGGGGATCAGCCCCAGCATTTT. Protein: CASSQQTGGDQPQHF.

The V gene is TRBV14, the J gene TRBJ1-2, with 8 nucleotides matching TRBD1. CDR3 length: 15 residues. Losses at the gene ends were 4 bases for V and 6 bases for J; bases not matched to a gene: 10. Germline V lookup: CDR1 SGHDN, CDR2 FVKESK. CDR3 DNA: TGTGCCAGCAGCCGAGGGGGACAGGATTCCGATGGCTACACCTTC. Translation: CASSRGGQDSDGYTF. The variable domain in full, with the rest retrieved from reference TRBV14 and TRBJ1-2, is EAGVTQFPSHSVIEKGQTVTLRCDPISGHDNLYWYRRVMGKEIKFLLHFVKESKQDESGMPNNRFLAERTGGTYSTLKVQPAELEDSGVYFCASSRGGQDSDGYTFGSGTRLTVV.

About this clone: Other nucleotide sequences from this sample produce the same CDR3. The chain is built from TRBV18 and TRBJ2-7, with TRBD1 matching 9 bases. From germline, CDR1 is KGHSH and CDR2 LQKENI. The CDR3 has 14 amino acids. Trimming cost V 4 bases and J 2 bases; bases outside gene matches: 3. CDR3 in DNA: TGTGCCAGCTCACTACGGACAGGGGCCTACGAGCAGTACTTC. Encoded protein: CASSLRTGAYEQYF.

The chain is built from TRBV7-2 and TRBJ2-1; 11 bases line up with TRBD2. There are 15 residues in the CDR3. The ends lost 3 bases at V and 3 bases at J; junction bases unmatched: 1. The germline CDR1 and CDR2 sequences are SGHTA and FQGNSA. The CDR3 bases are TGTGCCAGCAGCTTGGGACTAGCGGACTACAATGAGCAGTTCTTC. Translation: CASSLGLADYNEQFF.

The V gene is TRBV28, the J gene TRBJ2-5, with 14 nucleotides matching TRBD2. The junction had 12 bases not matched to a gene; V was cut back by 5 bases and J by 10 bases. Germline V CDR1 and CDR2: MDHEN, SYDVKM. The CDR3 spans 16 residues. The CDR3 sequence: CASSIRLAGGSMLQYF. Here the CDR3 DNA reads TGTGCCAGCAGTATACGACTAGCGGGAGGGTCAATGCTCCAGTACTTC.

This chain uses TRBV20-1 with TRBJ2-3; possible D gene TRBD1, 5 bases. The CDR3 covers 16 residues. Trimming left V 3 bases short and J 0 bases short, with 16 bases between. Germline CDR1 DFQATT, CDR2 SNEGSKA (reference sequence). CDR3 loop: CSASRWRTGSTDTQYF. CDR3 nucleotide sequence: TGCAGTGCTAGTAGGTGGCGCACAGGTAGCACAGATACGCAGTATTTT.

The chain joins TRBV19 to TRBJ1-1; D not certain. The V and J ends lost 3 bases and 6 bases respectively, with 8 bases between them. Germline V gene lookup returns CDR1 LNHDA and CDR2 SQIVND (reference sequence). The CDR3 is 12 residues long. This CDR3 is CASSMRVSEAFF. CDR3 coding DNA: TGTGCCAGTAGTATGCGGGTCTCTGAAGCTTTCTTT. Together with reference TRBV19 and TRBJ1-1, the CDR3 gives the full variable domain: DGGITQSPKYLFRKEGQNVTLSCEQNLNHDAMYWYRQDPGQGLRLIYYSQIVNDFQKGDIAEGYSVSREKKESFPLTVTSAQKNPTAFYLCASSMRVSEAFFGQGTRLTVV.

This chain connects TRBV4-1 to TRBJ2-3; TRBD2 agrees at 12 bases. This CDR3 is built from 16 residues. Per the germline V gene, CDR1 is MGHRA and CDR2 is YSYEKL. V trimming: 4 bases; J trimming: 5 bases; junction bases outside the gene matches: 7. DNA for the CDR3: TGCGCCAGCAGCCGAGGGACTAGCGGGTTTGGAGATACGCAGTATTTT. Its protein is CASSRGTSGFGDTQYF.

CDR3 amino acids: CASSSNRGRDTGELFF. Written as DNA, the CDR3 is TGTGCCAGCAGCTCCAACAGGGGGCGAGACACCGGGGAGCTGTTTTTT. V is TRBV5-5 and J is TRBJ2-2; 9 positions match TRBD1. The CDR3 consists of 16 residues. Trimming at V came to 3 bases and at J to 3 bases, leaving 6 bases not matched to a gene. In germline, CDR1 is SGHKS, CDR2 YYEKEE (reference sequence).

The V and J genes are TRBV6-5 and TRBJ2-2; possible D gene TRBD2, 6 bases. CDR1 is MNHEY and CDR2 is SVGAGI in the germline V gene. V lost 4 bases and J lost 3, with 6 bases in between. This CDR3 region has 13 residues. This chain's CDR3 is CASSSGDTGELFF. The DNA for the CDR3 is TGTGCCAGCAGTTCGGGAGACACCGGGGAGCTGTTTTTT.

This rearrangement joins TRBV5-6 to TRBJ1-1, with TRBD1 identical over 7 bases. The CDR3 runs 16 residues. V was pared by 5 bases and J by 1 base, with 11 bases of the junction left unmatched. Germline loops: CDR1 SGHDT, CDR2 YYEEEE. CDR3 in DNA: TGTGCCAGCAGTAAACAGGGGAACCATCGGAACACTGAAGCTTTCTTT. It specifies CASSKQGNHRNTEAFF.

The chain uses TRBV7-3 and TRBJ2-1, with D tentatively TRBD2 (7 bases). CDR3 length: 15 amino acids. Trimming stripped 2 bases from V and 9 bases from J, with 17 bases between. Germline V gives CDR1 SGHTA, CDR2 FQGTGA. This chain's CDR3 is CASSLAGAVVVEQFF. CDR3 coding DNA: TGTGCCAGCAGCTTAGCGGGGGCAGTGGTCGTTGAGCAGTTCTTC.

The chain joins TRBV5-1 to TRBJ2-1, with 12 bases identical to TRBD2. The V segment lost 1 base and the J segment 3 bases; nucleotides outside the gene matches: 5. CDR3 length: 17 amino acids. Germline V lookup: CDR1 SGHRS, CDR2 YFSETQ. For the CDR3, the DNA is TGCGCCAGCAGCTTGTTGCCTAGCGGGGGGGGCTACAATGAGCAGTTCTTC. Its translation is CASSLLPSGGGYNEQFF.

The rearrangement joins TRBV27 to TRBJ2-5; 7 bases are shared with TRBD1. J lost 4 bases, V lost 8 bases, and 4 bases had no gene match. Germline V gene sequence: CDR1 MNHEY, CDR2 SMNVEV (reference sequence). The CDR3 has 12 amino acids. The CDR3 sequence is CASGGQVETQYF. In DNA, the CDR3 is TGTGCCAGCGGTGGACAGGTAGAGACCCAGTACTTC.

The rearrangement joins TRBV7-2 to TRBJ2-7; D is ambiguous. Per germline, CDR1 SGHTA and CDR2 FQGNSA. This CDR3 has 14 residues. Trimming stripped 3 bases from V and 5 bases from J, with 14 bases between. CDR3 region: CASSFHSSIDEQYF. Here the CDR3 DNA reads TGTGCCAGCAGCTTCCATTCGAGTATCGACGAGCAGTACTTC.

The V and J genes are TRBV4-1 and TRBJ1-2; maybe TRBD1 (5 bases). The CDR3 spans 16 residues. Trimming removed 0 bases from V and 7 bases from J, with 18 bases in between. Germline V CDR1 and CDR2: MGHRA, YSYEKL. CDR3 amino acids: CASSQDSQGRWGGYTF. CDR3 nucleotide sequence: TGCGCCAGCAGCCAAGATTCTCAGGGTCGATGGGGTGGCTACACCTTC.

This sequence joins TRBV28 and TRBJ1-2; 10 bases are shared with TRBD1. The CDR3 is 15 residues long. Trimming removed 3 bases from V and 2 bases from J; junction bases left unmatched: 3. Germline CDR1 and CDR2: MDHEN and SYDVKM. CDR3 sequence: CASSFRGQGNYGYTF. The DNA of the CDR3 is TGTGCCAGCAGTTTTAGGGGACAGGGGAACTATGGCTACACCTTC.

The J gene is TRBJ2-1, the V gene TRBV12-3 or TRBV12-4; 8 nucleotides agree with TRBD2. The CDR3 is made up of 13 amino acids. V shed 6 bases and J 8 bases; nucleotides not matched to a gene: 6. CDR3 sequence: CASRMSGRDEQFF. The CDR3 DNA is TGTGCCAGCAGGATGAGCGGGAGAGATGAGCAGTTCTTC.

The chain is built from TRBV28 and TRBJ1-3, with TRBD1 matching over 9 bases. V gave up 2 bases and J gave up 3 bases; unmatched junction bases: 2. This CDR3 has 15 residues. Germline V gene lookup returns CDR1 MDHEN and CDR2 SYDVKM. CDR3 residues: CASSLTGGRGNTIYF. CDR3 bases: TGTGCCAGCAGTTTAACAGGGGGCCGTGGAAACACCATATATTTT. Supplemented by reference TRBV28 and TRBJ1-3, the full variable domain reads DVKVTQSSRYLVKRTGEKVFLECVQDMDHENMFWYRQDPGLGLRLIYFSYDVKMKEKGDIPEGYSVSREKKERFSLILESASTNQTSMYLCASSLTGGRGNTIYFGEGSWLTVV.